The rows below give T cell receptor beta chains drawn from one sample of a study of shared clonotypes between healthy human individuals. Data came from immunoSEQ multiplex PCR; TCRdb stores just in-frame clones and leaves some out. The sample contains 450,000 or so clones, around 77% of which appear only once. Input material: PBMCs. These receptor sequences come from a woman between 40 and 50 years old in good health. Some clones in this sample may be carry-over from other donors' samples. The CDR3 runs from the conserved cysteine through the conserved F or W. D genes are given only for firm matches. Expanded clones get a size class; other rows say once, few or many, or leave the size out.

clone size: NA
V gene: TRBV2
J gene: TRBJ1-1
D gene: TRBD1
CDR3 protein: CASSDSRGFAEAFF
CDR3 DNA: TGTGCCAGCAGTGATTCCAGGGGGTTCGCTGAAGCTTTCTTT

clone size: once
V gene: TRBV28
J gene: TRBJ2-7
D gene: NA
CDR3 protein: CASSLSSTGKQYF
CDR3 DNA: TGTGCCAGCAGTTTATCCTCCACAGGCAAGCAGTACTTC

clone size: NA
V gene: TRBV7-9
J gene: TRBJ1-4
D gene: NA
CDR3 protein: CASSLQGPTNEKLFF
CDR3 DNA: TGTGCCAGCAGCCTCCAGGGGCCAACTAATGAAAAACTGTTTTTT

clone size: NA
V gene: TRBV4-1
J gene: TRBJ2-3
D gene: NA
CDR3 protein: CASSQDGRIGIGNTDTQYF
CDR3 DNA: TGCGCCAGCAGCCAAGATGGGCGAATCGGGATAGGAAACACAGATACGCAGTATTTT

clone size: NA
V gene: TRBV28
J gene: TRBJ2-5
D gene: TRBD2
CDR3 protein: CASSSWTSGAEETQYF
CDR3 DNA: TGTGCCAGCAGTTCGTGGACTAGCGGGGCAGAAGAGACCCAGTACTTC

clone size: few
V gene: TRBV11-2
J gene: TRBJ1-3
D gene: TRBD1
CDR3 protein: CASGRTGGQPNTIYF
CDR3 DNA: TGTGCCAGCGGTCGAACAGGGGGCCAGCCAAACACCATATATTTT

clone size: many
V gene: TRBV6-1
J gene: TRBJ2-7
D gene: TRBD1
CDR3 protein: CASSSRGSYEQYF
CDR3 DNA: TGTGCCAGCAGTAGCAGGGGGTCCTACGAGCAGTACTTC

clone size: NA
V gene: TRBV4-1
J gene: TRBJ1-2
D gene: TRBD1
CDR3 protein: CASSQVGQGSGYTF
CDR3 DNA: TGCGCCAGCAGCCAAGTTGGACAGGGCTCTGGCTACACCTTC

clone size: once
V gene: TRBV10-1
J gene: TRBJ2-3
D gene: NA
CDR3 protein: CASSESGADTQYF
CDR3 DNA: TGCGCCAGCAGTGAGTCAGGGGCAGATACGCAGTATTTT

clone size: NA
V gene: TRBV10-3
J gene: TRBJ2-7
D gene: NA
CDR3 protein: CAISEGTLLYEQYF
CDR3 DNA: TGTGCCATCAGTGAGGGGACGCTCCTCTACGAGCAGTACTTC

clone size: once
V gene: TRBV9
J gene: TRBJ2-3
D gene: TRBD2
CDR3 protein: CASSVVGTSGTDTQYF
CDR3 DNA: TGTGCCAGCAGCGTAGTAGGGACTAGCGGCACAGATACGCAGTATTTT

clone size: once
V gene: TRBV4-1
J gene: TRBJ2-3
D gene: NA
CDR3 protein: CASSQPPGRTRDTQYF
CDR3 DNA: TGCGCCAGCAGCCAGCCTCCGGGACGCACCCGGGATACGCAGTATTTT

clone size: few
V gene: TRBV6-5
J gene: TRBJ2-3
D gene: TRBD2
CDR3 protein: CASSPGAGVTDTQYF
CDR3 DNA: TGTGCCAGCAGTCCCGGTGCGGGAGTAACAGATACGCAGTATTTT

clone size: NA
V gene: TRBV7-8
J gene: TRBJ2-1
D gene: NA
CDR3 protein: CASSFTGDADEQFF
CDR3 DNA: TGTGCCAGCAGCTTCACGGGGGATGCGGATGAGCAGTTCTTC

clone size: NA
V gene: TRBV4-3
J gene: TRBJ2-1
D gene: TRBD2
CDR3 protein: CASSLASGYNEQFF
CDR3 DNA: TGCGCCAGCAGCCTAGCTAGCGGCTACAATGAGCAGTTCTTC

clone size: NA
V gene: TRBV7-9
J gene: TRBJ2-2
D gene: NA
CDR3 protein: CASSLTWGKGTGELFF
CDR3 DNA: TGTGCCAGCAGCCTGACGTGGGGGAAGGGCACCGGGGAGCTGTTTTTT

clone size: NA
V gene: TRBV4-2
J gene: TRBJ1-5
D gene: NA
CDR3 protein: CASSQGPNQPQHF
CDR3 DNA: TGTGCCAGCAGCCAAGGACCCAATCAGCCCCAGCATTTT

clone size: NA
V gene: TRBV5-4
J gene: TRBJ1-5
D gene: TRBD1
CDR3 protein: CASSSDRVQPQHF
CDR3 DNA: TGTGCCAGCAGCTCCGACAGGGTTCAGCCCCAGCATTTT

clone size: few
V gene: TRBV6-6
J gene: TRBJ1-2
D gene: NA
CDR3 protein: CASSPSTGNYGYTF
CDR3 DNA: TGTGCCAGCAGCCCCTCGACAGGCAACTATGGCTACACCTTC

clone size: NA
V gene: TRBV7-8
J gene: TRBJ2-7
D gene: NA
CDR3 protein: CASSLRARTVEQYF
CDR3 DNA: TGTGCCAGCAGCTTAAGGGCTCGGACAGTCGAGCAGTACTTC

clone size: NA
V gene: TRBV5-1
J gene: TRBJ2-2
D gene: TRBD2
CDR3 protein: CASSSTTSGTNTGELFF
CDR3 DNA: TGCGCCAGCAGCTCAACCACTAGCGGTACGAACACCGGGGAGCTGTTTTTT

clone size: NA
V gene: TRBV7-9
J gene: TRBJ2-1
D gene: TRBD2
CDR3 protein: CASSPNKRDLHEQFF
CDR3 DNA: TGTGCCAGCAGCCCAAACAAGCGGGATTTACATGAGCAGTTCTTC

clone size: NA
V gene: TRBV11-2
J gene: TRBJ2-7
D gene: TRBD2
CDR3 protein: CASSFGTSGEQYF
CDR3 DNA: TGTGCCAGCAGCTTTGGGACTAGTGGCGAGCAGTACTTC

clone size: few
V gene: TRBV15
J gene: TRBJ2-2
D gene: TRBD2
CDR3 protein: CATSRGGGRRTGELFF
CDR3 DNA: TGTGCCACCAGCAGAGGAGGCGGGAGGAGGACCGGGGAGCTGTTTTTT

clone size: NA
V gene: TRBV27
J gene: TRBJ2-7
D gene: TRBD2
CDR3 protein: CASSKPGLREGFYEQYF
CDR3 DNA: TGTGCCAGCAGTAAACCAGGTTTGAGGGAGGGGTTTTACGAGCAGTACTTC

clone size: NA
V gene: TRBV30
J gene: TRBJ2-7
D gene: NA
CDR3 protein: CAWSPSSYEQYF
CDR3 DNA: TGTGCCTGGAGTCCTAGCTCCTACGAGCAGTACTTC

clone size: NA
V gene: TRBV9
J gene: TRBJ2-3
D gene: TRBD2
CDR3 protein: CASSVALAGGSDTQYF
CDR3 DNA: TGTGCCAGCAGCGTAGCACTAGCGGGAGGTTCAGATACGCAGTATTTT

clone size: NA
V gene: TRBV2
J gene: TRBJ2-2
D gene: TRBD2
CDR3 protein: CASGREGHGGELFF
CDR3 DNA: TGTGCCAGCGGGCGGGAGGGCCACGGCGGGGAGCTGTTTTTT

clone size: NA
V gene: TRBV5-1
J gene: TRBJ2-7
D gene: NA
CDR3 protein: CASSPHYMGEQYF
CDR3 DNA: TGCGCCAGCAGCCCCCATTACATGGGAGAGCAGTACTTC

clone size: NA
V gene: TRBV28
J gene: TRBJ2-3
D gene: NA
CDR3 protein: CASMDHLGPDTQYF
CDR3 DNA: TGTGCCAGCATGGACCATCTGGGTCCAGATACGCAGTATTTT

clone size: once
V gene: TRBV6-1
J gene: TRBJ2-7
D gene: NA
CDR3 protein: CASSERLGAYEQYF
CDR3 DNA: TGTGCCAGCAGTGAAAGGTTGGGGGCGTACGAGCAGTACTTC

clone size: NA
V gene: TRBV30
J gene: TRBJ1-5
D gene: NA
CDR3 protein: CAWSVTGQGQPQHF
CDR3 DNA: TGTGCCTGGAGTGTAACAGGGCAGGGTCAGCCCCAGCATTTT

clone size: NA
V gene: TRBV6-5
J gene: TRBJ2-1
D gene: TRBD1
CDR3 protein: CASRLQGASYNEQFF
CDR3 DNA: TGTGCCAGCAGGCTACAGGGGGCTTCCTACAATGAGCAGTTCTTC

clone size: NA
V gene: TRBV2
J gene: TRBJ2-1
D gene: NA
CDR3 protein: CASSEVSSYNEQFF
CDR3 DNA: TGTGCCAGCAGTGAAGTGAGCAGCTACAATGAGCAGTTCTTC

clone size: few
V gene: TRBV7-9
J gene: TRBJ1-2
D gene: TRBD1
CDR3 protein: CASSSTQGSYGYTF
CDR3 DNA: TGTGCCAGCAGCTCCACACAGGGGAGCTATGGCTACACCTTC

clone size: NA
V gene: TRBV28
J gene: TRBJ2-7
D gene: TRBD1
CDR3 protein: CASSSPDRGLSYEQYF
CDR3 DNA: TGTGCCAGCAGTTCTCCTGACAGGGGGCTATCCTACGAGCAGTACTTC

clone size: NA
V gene: TRBV5-1
J gene: TRBJ1-3
D gene: TRBD1
CDR3 protein: CASSMGQGQITGNTIYF
CDR3 DNA: TGCGCCAGCAGTATGGGACAGGGACAAATCACTGGAAACACCATATATTTT

clone size: NA
V gene: TRBV27
J gene: TRBJ1-2
D gene: NA
CDR3 protein: CASSFGPVSGYTF
CDR3 DNA: TGTGCCAGCAGTTTCGGGCCCGTGTCTGGCTACACCTTC

clone size: NA
V gene: TRBV5-1
J gene: TRBJ2-5
D gene: NA
CDR3 protein: CASSGSGQETQYF
CDR3 DNA: TGCGCCAGCAGCGGGAGCGGGCAAGAGACCCAGTACTTC

clone size: few
V gene: TRBV7-9
J gene: TRBJ1-1
D gene: NA
CDR3 protein: CASSLRGTEAFF
CDR3 DNA: TGTGCCAGCAGCTTAAGGGGTACTGAAGCTTTCTTT

clone size: once
V gene: TRBV19
J gene: TRBJ2-1
D gene: TRBD2
CDR3 protein: CASSVAGGPDEQFF
CDR3 DNA: TGTGCCAGCTCCGTAGCGGGAGGGCCCGATGAGCAGTTCTTC

clone size: NA
V gene: TRBV6-5
J gene: TRBJ1-2
D gene: NA
CDR3 protein: CASSPGNLYGYTF
CDR3 DNA: TGTGCCAGCAGTCCGGGGAACCTCTATGGCTACACCTTC

clone size: NA
V gene: TRBV7-3
J gene: TRBJ2-6
D gene: NA
CDR3 protein: CASSSPRGAPGGANVLTF
CDR3 DNA: TGTGCCAGCAGCTCTCCTAGGGGAGCGCCCGGTGGGGCCAACGTCCTGACTTTC

clone size: NA
V gene: TRBV7-9
J gene: TRBJ2-1
D gene: TRBD2
CDR3 protein: CASSLLAGADNEQFF
CDR3 DNA: TGTGCCAGCAGCTTATTAGCGGGAGCCGACAATGAGCAGTTCTTC

clone size: NA
V gene: TRBV28
J gene: TRBJ1-1
D gene: NA
CDR3 protein: CASSLGYRTEAFF
CDR3 DNA: TGTGCCAGCAGTTTGGGGTATAGGACTGAAGCTTTCTTT

clone size: NA
V gene: TRBV19
J gene: TRBJ2-3
D gene: NA
CDR3 protein: CASSEQGTTDTQYF
CDR3 DNA: TGTGCCAGTAGTGAGCAGGGGACCACAGATACGCAGTATTTT

clone size: NA
V gene: TRBV9
J gene: TRBJ1-3
D gene: TRBD1
CDR3 protein: CASSVEGQLYSGNTIYF
CDR3 DNA: TGTGCCAGCAGCGTAGAGGGACAGCTATACTCTGGAAACACCATATATTTT

clone size: NA
V gene: TRBV28
J gene: TRBJ1-4
D gene: TRBD1
CDR3 protein: CASSFQGAREKLFF
CDR3 DNA: TGTGCCAGCAGTTTCCAGGGGGCACGTGAAAAACTGTTTTTT

clone size: NA
V gene: TRBV30
J gene: TRBJ1-1
D gene: NA
CDR3 protein: CAWSPGGGTEAFF
CDR3 DNA: TGTGCCTGGTCTCCCGGGGGTGGCACTGAAGCTTTCTTT

clone size: NA
V gene: TRBV18
J gene: TRBJ2-3
D gene: TRBD1
CDR3 protein: CASSLPPGTEITDTQYF
CDR3 DNA: TGTGCCAGCTCACTTCCACCCGGGACAGAGATCACAGATACGCAGTATTTT

clone size: NA
V gene: TRBV9
J gene: TRBJ1-3
D gene: NA
CDR3 protein: CASSLTSSGNTIYF
CDR3 DNA: TGTGCCAGCAGCCTGACAAGCTCTGGAAACACCATATATTTT

clone size: NA
V gene: TRBV21-1
J gene: TRBJ1-2
D gene: NA
CDR3 protein: CASSNSILDSALRYGYTF
CDR3 DNA: TGTGCCAGCAGCAACTCTATCCTCGACTCCGCTTTACGCTATGGCTACACCTTC